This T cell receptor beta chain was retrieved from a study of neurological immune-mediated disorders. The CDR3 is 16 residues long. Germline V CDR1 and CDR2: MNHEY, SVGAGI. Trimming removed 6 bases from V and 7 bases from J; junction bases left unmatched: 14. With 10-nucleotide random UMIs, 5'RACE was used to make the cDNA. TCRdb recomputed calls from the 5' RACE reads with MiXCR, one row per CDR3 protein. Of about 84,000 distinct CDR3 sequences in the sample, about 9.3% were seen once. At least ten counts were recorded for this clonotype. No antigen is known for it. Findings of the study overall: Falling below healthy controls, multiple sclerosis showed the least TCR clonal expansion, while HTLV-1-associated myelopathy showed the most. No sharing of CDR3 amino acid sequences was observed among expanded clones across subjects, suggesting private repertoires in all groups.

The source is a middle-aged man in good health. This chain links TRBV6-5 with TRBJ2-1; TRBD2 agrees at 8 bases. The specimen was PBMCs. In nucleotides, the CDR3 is TGTGCCAGCAGCACCCCCTCGGGCGGGGGGCGAAATGAGCAGTTCTTC. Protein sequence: CASSTPSGGGRNEQFF.